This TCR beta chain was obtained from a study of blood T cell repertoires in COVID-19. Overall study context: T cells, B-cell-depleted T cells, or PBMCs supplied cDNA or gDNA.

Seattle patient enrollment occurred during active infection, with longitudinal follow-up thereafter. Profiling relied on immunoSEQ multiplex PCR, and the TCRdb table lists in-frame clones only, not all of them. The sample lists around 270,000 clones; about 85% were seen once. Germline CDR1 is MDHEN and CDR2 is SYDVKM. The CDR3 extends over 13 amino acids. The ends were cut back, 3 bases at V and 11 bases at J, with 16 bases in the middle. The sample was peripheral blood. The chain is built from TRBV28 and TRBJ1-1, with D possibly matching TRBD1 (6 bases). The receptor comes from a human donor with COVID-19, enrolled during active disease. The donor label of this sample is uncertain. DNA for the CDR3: TGTGCCAGCAGTTTGGCCCAGGGGCCGCTGGCTTTCTTT. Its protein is CASSLAQGPLAFF. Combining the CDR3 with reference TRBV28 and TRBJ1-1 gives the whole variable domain DVKVTQSSRYLVKRTGEKVFLECVQDMDHENMFWYRQDPGLGLRLIYFSYDVKMKEKGDIPEGYSVSREKKERFSLILESASTNQTSMYLCASSLAQGPLAFFGQGTRLTVV.